The 27 T cell receptor beta chains given below trace back to one sample, sequenced in a study of vaccination effects on CD4 cells after COVID-19. The antigens for these receptors are not known. At the end of roughly 9 days of culture, CD4+ T cells were isolated. Each participant was administered two doses of either the BNT162b2 or the mRNA-1273 vaccine. The table came from immunoSEQ multiplex PCR; TCRdb's copy has only in-frame clones and leaves some out. The sample carries tens of thousands of clones, around 73% recorded once. Sample: CD4+ T cells from PBMCs cultured without peptide, taken after COVID-19 vaccination. The receptors derive from a human donor who received a COVID-19 vaccine.

The J gene is TRBJ1-5, the V gene TRBV18; 8 nucleotides agree with TRBD1. This CDR3 contains 15 residues. V was clipped by 3 bases and J by 2 bases; unmatched bases: 3. Germline V gene data show CDR1 as KGHSH and CDR2 as LQKENI. In nucleotides, the CDR3 is TGTGCCAGCTCACCTTCAGGGGGCGGCAATCAGCCCCAGCATTTT. It translates to CASSPSGGGNQPQHF.

The chain recombines TRBV7-8 with TRBJ1-5; 7 bases map to TRBD1. Germline CDR1 and CDR2: SGHVS and FQNEAQ. Germline trimming cut 2 bases from V and 2 bases from J; bases unmatched to any gene: 3. The CDR3 runs to 15 residues. This chain's CDR3 is CASSLYQGGNQPQHF. CDR3 nucleotide sequence: TGTGCCAGCAGCTTATACCAGGGGGGCAATCAGCCCCAGCATTTT.

CDR3 sequence reads: CASSQVQGFYNEQFF. The CDR3 DNA sequence: TGCGCCAGCAGCCAAGTACAGGGGTTCTACAATGAGCAGTTCTTC. The chain carries TRBV4-1 and TRBJ2-1, with 7 bases matching TRBD1. Losses at the gene ends were 1 base for V and 3 bases for J; bases not matched to a gene: 3. Germline V lookup: CDR1 MGHRA, CDR2 YSYEKL. This CDR3 comprises 15 residues.

The V and J genes are TRBV28 and TRBJ1-2; the D is unclear. The length of the CDR3 is 12 residues. Germline loops: CDR1 MDHEN, CDR2 SYDVKM. The V end was cut by 5 bases, the J end by 7 bases, with 11 bases between. The CDR3 spells CASSVRIGGYTF. DNA of the CDR3: TGTGCCAGCAGTGTTCGGATTGGTGGCTACACCTTC.

The V and J genes are TRBV12-3 or TRBV12-4 and TRBJ1-1; D might be TRBD1 (6 bases). There are 13 residues in the CDR3. The germline V and J ends were trimmed by 6 bases and 8 bases, with 16 bases remaining between them. The CDR3 DNA follows: TGTGCCAGCAGCCTTAGGGGGACTCTAGAAGCTTTCTTT. As protein: CASSLRGTLEAFF.

The CDR3 DNA is TGTGCCAGCAGCGGACAGGGGGGAGACACTGAAGCTTTCTTT. It yields the protein CASSGQGGDTEAFF. V is TRBV7-3 and J is TRBJ1-1; 10 bases match TRBD1. Per the germline V gene, CDR1 is SGHTA and CDR2 is FQGTGA. The J segment lost 3 bases and the V segment lost 5 bases, leaving 3 bases of the junction unmatched. CDR3 length equals 14 residues.

This chain links TRBV6-5 with TRBJ1-2; a weak D match, TRBD1 (5 bases). The CDR3 runs to 14 residues. The V gene's germline CDR1 is MNHEY and CDR2 SVGAGI. V was cut by 6 bases and J by 7 bases, with 18 bases left in between. CDR3 DNA sequence: TGTGCCAGCAGCCCGGGGGAGGGGTTCAGTGGCTACACCTTC. It is translated as CASSPGEGFSGYTF.

The chain links TRBV7-2 to TRBJ2-1, with TRBD1 matching over 8 bases. CDR3 length equals 15 residues. CDR1 and CDR2 (germline): SGHTA, FQGNSA. Trimming took 7 bases from V and 7 from J; bases not matched to a gene: 12. In nucleotides, the CDR3 is TGTGCCAGCACTTTACGGTCAGGGGGCTATAATGAGCAGTTCTTC. Protein: CASTLRSGGYNEQFF.

Points on this clone: Distinct nucleotide sequences in the sample also encode this CDR3. The chain couples TRBV29-1 to TRBJ1-2; D perhaps matches TRBD1 (5 bases). Trimming removed 4 bases from V and 2 bases from J, with 8 bases in between. There are 12 residues in the CDR3. Germline V gene sequence: CDR1 SQVTM, CDR2 ANQGSEA. The DNA of the CDR3 is TGCAGCGTTGTACGGGGGAACTATGGCTACACCTTC. It codes for CSVVRGNYGYTF.

The V gene is TRBV2, the J gene TRBJ2-3, with D perhaps given as TRBD1 or TRBD2 (6 bases each). In germline, CDR1 is SNHLY, CDR2 FYNNEI. V lost 10 bases and J lost 1, with 12 bases in between. The CDR3 sequence is 13 residues long. In nucleotides, the CDR3 is TGTGCCACCGCGGGACAAGGCACAGATACGCAGTATTTT. Its translation: CATAGQGTDTQYF.

This clone was recorded a few times. The chain employs TRBV12-3 or TRBV12-4 and TRBJ2-1; D is unresolved. V dropped 7 bases and J dropped 10 bases, with 11 bases sitting between them. The CDR3 contains 11 residues. DNA for the CDR3: TGTGCCAGCACTAAAAGAACCGAGCAGTTCTTC. It codes for CASTKRTEQFF.

A few counts support this clone. The chain employs TRBV5-1 and TRBJ1-5; D call uncertain. Germline V lookup: CDR1 SGHRS, CDR2 YFSETQ. The V and J ends lost 2 bases and 2 bases respectively, with 11 bases between them. The CDR3 is made up of 15 amino acids. The CDR3 loop is CASSLSGEGNQPQHF. Here the CDR3 DNA reads TGCGCCAGCAGCTTATCCGGGGAGGGCAATCAGCCCCAGCATTTT.

This clone was counted a single time. The chain uses TRBV6-4 and TRBJ1-2; D is uncertain. The CDR3 spans 15 residues. CDR1 and CDR2 (germline): MRHNA, SNTAGT. V lost 0 bases to trimming and J lost 0 bases, with 8 bases between them. DNA for the CDR3: TGTGCCAGCAGTGACTCAGGAGACGCTAACTATGGCTACACCTTC. It specifies CASSDSGDANYGYTF.

The V and J genes are TRBV14 and TRBJ1-2, with no clear D. The CDR3 loop spans 15 amino acids. Trimming removed 4 bases from V and 0 bases from J, with 12 bases in between. Germline V gene sequence: CDR1 SGHDN, CDR2 FVKESK. DNA of the CDR3: TGTGCCAGCAGCCCCCAACAATTAGCTAACTATGGCTACACCTTC. Translated, it gives CASSPQQLANYGYTF.

The rearrangement links TRBV5-1 to TRBJ1-4; tentative D call: TRBD1 (5 bases). The CDR3 sequence is 14 residues long. Germline loops: CDR1 SGHRS, CDR2 YFSETQ. Trimming left V 4 bases short and J 2 bases short, with 9 bases between. This CDR3 is CASSGTDTNEKLFF. CDR3 nucleotides: TGCGCCAGCAGCGGGACGGATACTAATGAAAAACTGTTTTTT.

The chain has TRBV5-6 and TRBJ1-5; D is unclear. The CDR3 covers 13 residues. Germline V CDR1 and CDR2: SGHDT, YYEEEE. V dropped 3 bases and J dropped 4 bases, with 8 bases sitting between them. CDR3 DNA sequence: TGTGCCAGCAGCTCCGAAGGGAATCAGCCCCAGCATTTT. This sequence encodes CASSSEGNQPQHF.

The chain has TRBV5-4 and TRBJ2-5; 7 positions agree with TRBD2. Germline CDR1 reads SGHNT; CDR2 reads YYREEE (reference sequence). This CDR3 contains 14 residues. V was pared by 2 bases and J by 4 bases, with 5 bases of the junction left unmatched. The CDR3: CASSLRTRAETQYF. The CDR3 DNA follows: TGTGCCAGCAGCTTACGGACTAGGGCAGAGACCCAGTACTTC.

This chain uses TRBV9 with TRBJ2-2, with D perhaps matching TRBD2 (5 bases). V was pared by 4 bases and J by 4 bases, with 20 bases between. CDR1 SGDLS and CDR2 YYNGEE come from the germline V gene. CDR3 length: 17 residues. For the CDR3, the DNA is TGTGCCAGCAGCCTTAGCCCTAACGGACTCCTCACCGGGGAGCTGTTTTTT. Encoded protein: CASSLSPNGLLTGELFF.

The chain recombines TRBV7-2 with TRBJ1-2; unclear D gene. Trimming cost V 5 bases and J 6 bases, with 16 bases left between them. Germline values: CDR1 SGHTA, CDR2 FQGNSA. CDR3 length equals 14 residues. The CDR3 protein is CASSRTTSLNGYTF. DNA of the CDR3: TGTGCCAGCAGCAGAACGACTAGCTTGAATGGCTACACCTTC. Full variable domain (outside the CDR3, taken from reference TRBV7-2 and TRBJ1-2): GAGVSQSPSNKVTEKGKDVELRCDPISGHTALYWYRQSLGQGLEFLIYFQGNSAPDKSGLPSDRFSAERTGGSVSTLTIQRTQQEDSAVYLCASSRTTSLNGYTFGSGTRLTVV.

The rearrangement joins TRBV28 to TRBJ2-7; weak D call: TRBD1 (6 bases). CDR1 is MDHEN and CDR2 is SYDVKM in the germline V gene. The germline V and J ends were trimmed by 2 bases and 8 bases, with 13 bases remaining between them. This CDR3 has 13 amino acids. CDR3 in DNA: TGTGCCAGCAGTTTAAAACAGGGTGACAAGCAGTACGTC. This translates into CASSLKQGDKQYV.

The chain employs TRBV6-6 and TRBJ1-5; 7 bases match TRBD1. V lost 7 bases, J lost 5 bases, and 8 bases stayed unmatched. This CDR3 is 14 amino acids long. Germline lookup yields CDR1 MNHNY and CDR2 SVGAGI (reference sequence). The CDR3 spells CASTRTGGDQPQHF. Written as DNA, the CDR3 is TGTGCCAGCACCAGGACAGGAGGGGATCAGCCCCAGCATTTT.

The chain uses TRBV5-6 and TRBJ1-4; possible D gene TRBD1, 5 bases. The ends were cut back, 0 bases at V and 7 bases at J, with 16 bases in the middle. The germline CDR1 and CDR2 sequences are SGHDT and YYEEEE. The CDR3 runs to 16 residues. The CDR3 is CASSLGGTPTGEKLFF. The DNA of the CDR3 is TGTGCCAGCAGCTTGGGGGGGACGCCAACGGGTGAAAAACTGTTTTTT.

The V and J genes are TRBV12-3 or TRBV12-4 and TRBJ1-6; D unclear. V lost 4 bases and J lost 14, with 12 bases in between. The CDR3 contains 12 residues. The DNA of the CDR3 is TGTGCCAGCAGTTCGATGGTCAGGACCCTCCACTTT. This encodes CASSSMVRTLHF.

The chain is built from TRBV7-8 and TRBJ1-2; D is undetermined. Per the germline V gene, CDR1 is SGHVS and CDR2 is FQNEAQ. CDR3 length: 13 residues. The V and J ends lost 7 bases and 3 bases respectively, with 12 bases between them. The CDR3 protein is CASTPRPDYGYTF. The CDR3 DNA reads TGTGCCAGCACCCCACGGCCGGACTATGGCTACACCTTC. The full variable domain, completed using reference TRBV7-8 and TRBJ1-2, is GAGVSQSPRYKVAKRGQDVALRCDPISGHVSLFWYQQALGQGPEFLTYFQNEAQLDKSGLPSDRFFAERPEGSVSTLKIQRTQQEDSAVYLCASTPRPDYGYTFGSGTRLTVV.

This clone is medium-sized by share. The CDR3 loop is CASSPLHSGTEAFF. The CDR3 DNA reads TGTGCCAGCAGCCCCCTACATAGTGGGACTGAAGCTTTCTTT. The rearrangement joins TRBV3-1 (or the pseudogene TRBV3-2) to TRBJ1-1; unclear D gene. V dropped 4 bases and J dropped 5 bases, with 14 bases sitting between them. Germline-derived CDR1 and CDR2 are LGHDT and YNNKEL (reference sequence). The CDR3 extends over 14 amino acids.

This chain uses TRBV5-8 with TRBJ2-3; perhaps TRBD1 as D (6 bases). Trimming removed 1 base at V and 2 bases at J, with 11 bases between. This CDR3 has 15 residues. Germline CDR1 and CDR2: SGHTS and YDEGEE. In DNA, the CDR3 is TGTGCCAGCAGCTTGACGGGACAAGACACAGATACGCAGTATTTT. Protein product: CASSLTGQDTDTQYF.

This clone was detected only a few times. The chain links TRBV30 to TRBJ1-6; no reliable D call. The length of the CDR3 is 13 residues. Germline CDR1 reads GTSNPN; CDR2 reads SVGIG (reference sequence). V dropped 3 bases and J dropped 6 bases, with 9 bases sitting between them. As DNA, the CDR3 is TGTGCCTGGAGCCCGGCCTCTAATTCACCCCTCCACTTT. Its translation is CAWSPASNSPLHF.